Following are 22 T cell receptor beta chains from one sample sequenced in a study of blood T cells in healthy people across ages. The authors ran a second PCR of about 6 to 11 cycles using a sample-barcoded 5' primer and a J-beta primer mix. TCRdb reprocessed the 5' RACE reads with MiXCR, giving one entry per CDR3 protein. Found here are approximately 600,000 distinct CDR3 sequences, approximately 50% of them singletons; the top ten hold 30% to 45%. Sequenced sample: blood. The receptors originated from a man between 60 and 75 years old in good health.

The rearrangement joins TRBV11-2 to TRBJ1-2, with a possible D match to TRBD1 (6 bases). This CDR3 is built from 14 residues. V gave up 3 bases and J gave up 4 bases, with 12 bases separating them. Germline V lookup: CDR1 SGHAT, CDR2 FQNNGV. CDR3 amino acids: CASSLGWDTYGYTF. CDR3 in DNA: TGTGCCAGCAGCTTGGGTTGGGACACCTATGGCTACACCTTC.

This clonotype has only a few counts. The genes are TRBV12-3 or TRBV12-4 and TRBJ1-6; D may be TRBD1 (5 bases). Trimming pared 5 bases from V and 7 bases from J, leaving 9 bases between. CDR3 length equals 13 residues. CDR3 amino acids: CASSRDWNSPLHF. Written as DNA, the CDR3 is TGTGCCAGCAGTAGGGACTGGAATTCACCCCTCCACTTT.

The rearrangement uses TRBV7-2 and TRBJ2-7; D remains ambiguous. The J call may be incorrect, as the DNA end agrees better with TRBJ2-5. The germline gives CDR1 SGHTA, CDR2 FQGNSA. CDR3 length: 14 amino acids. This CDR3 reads CASSFGRTPETQYF. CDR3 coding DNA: TGTGCCAGCAGCTTTGGAAGAACTCCGGAGACCCAGTACTTC.

CDR3 region: CSFSSANYGYTF. CDR3 sequence (DNA): TGCAGCTTTAGCTCAGCGAACTATGGCTACACCTTC. V is TRBV29-1 and J is TRBJ1-2; no reliable D call. Germline values: CDR1 SQVTM, CDR2 ANQGSEA. V was shortened by 8 bases and J by 2 bases, with 12 bases between the two germline ends. The CDR3 extends over 12 amino acids. Drawing the rest from reference TRBV29-1 and TRBJ1-2, the complete variable domain is SAVISQKPSRDICQRGTSLTIQCQVDSQVTMMFWYRQQPGQSLTLIATANQGSEATYESGFVIDKFPISRPNLTFSTLTVSNMSPEDSSIYLCSFSSANYGYTFGSGTRLTVV.

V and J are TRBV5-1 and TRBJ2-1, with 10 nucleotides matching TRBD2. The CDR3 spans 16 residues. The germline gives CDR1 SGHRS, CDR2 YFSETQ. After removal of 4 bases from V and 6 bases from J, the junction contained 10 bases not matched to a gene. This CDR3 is CASSRLLAGDLNEQFF. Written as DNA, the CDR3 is TGCGCCAGCAGCCGCCTCCTAGCGGGGGACCTCAATGAGCAGTTCTTC.

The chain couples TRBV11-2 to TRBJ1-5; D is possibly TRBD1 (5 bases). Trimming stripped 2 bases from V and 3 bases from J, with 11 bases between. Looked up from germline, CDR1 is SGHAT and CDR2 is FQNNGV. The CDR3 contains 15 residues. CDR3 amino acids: CASSLSGGANQPQHF. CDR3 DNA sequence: TGTGCCAGCAGCTTATCTGGGGGTGCCAATCAGCCCCAGCATTTT.

The CDR3 DNA reads TGTGCCATCAGTGAGAGCAAAGGGATGGGCACTGAAGCTTTCTTT. As protein: CAISESKGMGTEAFF. J is TRBJ1-1 and V is TRBV10-3; D call uncertain. In germline, CDR1 is ENHRY, CDR2 SYGVKD. This CDR3 is built from 15 residues. The ends were cut back, 2 bases at V and 4 bases at J, with 14 bases in the middle.

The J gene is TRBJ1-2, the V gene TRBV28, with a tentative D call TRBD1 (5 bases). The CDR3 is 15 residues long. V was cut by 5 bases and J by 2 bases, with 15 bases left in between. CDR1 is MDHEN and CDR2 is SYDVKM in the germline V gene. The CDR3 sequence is CASSPPGGPNYGYTF. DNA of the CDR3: TGTGCCAGCAGTCCGCCCGGGGGACCGAACTATGGCTACACCTTC.

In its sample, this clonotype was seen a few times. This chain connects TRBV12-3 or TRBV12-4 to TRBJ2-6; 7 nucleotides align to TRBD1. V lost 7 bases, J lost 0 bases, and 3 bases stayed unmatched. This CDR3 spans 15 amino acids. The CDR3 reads CASTYRGSGANVLTF. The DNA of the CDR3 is TGTGCCAGCACCTACAGGGGCTCTGGGGCCAACGTCCTGACTTTC.

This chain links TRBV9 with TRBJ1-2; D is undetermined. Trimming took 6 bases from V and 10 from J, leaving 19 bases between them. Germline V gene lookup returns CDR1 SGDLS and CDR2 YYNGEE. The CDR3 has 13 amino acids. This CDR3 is CASMTPGKEVYTF. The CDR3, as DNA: TGTGCCAGCATGACGCCCGGCAAAGAGGTCTACACCTTC.

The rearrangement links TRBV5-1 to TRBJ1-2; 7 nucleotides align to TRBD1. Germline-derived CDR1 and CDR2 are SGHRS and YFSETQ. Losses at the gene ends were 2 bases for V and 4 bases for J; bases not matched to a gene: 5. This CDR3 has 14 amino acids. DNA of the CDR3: TGCGCCAGCAGCTTCGAGACAGGGAGCTATGGCTACACCTTC. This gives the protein CASSFETGSYGYTF.

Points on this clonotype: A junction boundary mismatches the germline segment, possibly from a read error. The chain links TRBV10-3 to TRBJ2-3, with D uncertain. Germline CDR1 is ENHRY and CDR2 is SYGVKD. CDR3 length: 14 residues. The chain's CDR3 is CAISEPQTTDTQYF. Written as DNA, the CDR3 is TGTGCCATCAGTGAGCCCCAGACCACAGATACACAGTATTTT.

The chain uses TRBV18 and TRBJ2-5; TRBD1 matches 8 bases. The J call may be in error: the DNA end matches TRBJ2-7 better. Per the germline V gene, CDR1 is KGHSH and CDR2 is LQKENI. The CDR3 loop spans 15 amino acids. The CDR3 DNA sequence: TGTGCCAGCTCACCAGCCCAGGGGGCGGACTACGAGCAGTACTTC. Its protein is CASSPAQGADYEQYF.

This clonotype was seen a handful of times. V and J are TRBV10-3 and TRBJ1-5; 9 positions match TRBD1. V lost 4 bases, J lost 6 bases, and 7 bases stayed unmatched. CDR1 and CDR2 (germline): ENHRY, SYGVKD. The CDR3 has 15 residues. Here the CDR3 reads CAISGSGTGTQPQHF. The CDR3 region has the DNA TGTGCCATCAGTGGCTCCGGGACAGGGACTCAGCCCCAGCATTTT.

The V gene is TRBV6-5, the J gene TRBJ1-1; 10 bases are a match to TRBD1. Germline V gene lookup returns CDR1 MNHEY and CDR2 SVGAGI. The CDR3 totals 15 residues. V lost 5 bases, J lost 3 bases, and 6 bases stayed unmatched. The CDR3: CASSPFGTGDTEAFF. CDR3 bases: TGTGCCAGCAGTCCGTTCGGGACAGGGGACACTGAAGCTTTCTTT.

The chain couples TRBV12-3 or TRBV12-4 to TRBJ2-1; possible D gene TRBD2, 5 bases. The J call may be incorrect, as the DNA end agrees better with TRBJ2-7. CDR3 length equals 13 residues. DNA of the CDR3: TGTGCCGCCGCGGGTAGGGTCTACAATGAGCAGTACTTC. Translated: CAAAGRVYNEQYF.

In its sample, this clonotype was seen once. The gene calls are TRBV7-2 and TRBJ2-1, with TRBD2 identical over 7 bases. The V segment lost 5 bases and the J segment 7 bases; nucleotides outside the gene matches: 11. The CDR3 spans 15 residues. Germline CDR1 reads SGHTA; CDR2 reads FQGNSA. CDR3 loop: CASSPGDYIRNEQFF. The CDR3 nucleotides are TGTGCCAGCAGCCCGGGGGACTACATTAGGAATGAGCAGTTCTTC.

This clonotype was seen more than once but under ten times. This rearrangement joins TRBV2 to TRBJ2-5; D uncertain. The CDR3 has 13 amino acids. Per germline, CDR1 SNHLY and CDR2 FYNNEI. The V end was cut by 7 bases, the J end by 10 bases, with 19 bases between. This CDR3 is CASNLGPKNGQYF. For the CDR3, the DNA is TGTGCCAGCAACTTAGGACCCAAGAATGGCCAGTACTTC.

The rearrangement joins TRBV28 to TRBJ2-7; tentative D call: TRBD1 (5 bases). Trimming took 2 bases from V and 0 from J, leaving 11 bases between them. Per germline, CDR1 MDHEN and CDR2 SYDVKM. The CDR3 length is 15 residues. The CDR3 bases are TGTGCCAGCAGTTTACCAGGGTTTAGCTCCTACGAGCAGTACTTC. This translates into CASSLPGFSSYEQYF.

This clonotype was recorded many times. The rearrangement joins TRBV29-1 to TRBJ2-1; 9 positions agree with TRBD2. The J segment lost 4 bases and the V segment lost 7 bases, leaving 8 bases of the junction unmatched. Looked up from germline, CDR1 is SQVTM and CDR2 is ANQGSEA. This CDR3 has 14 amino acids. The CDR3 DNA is TGCAGCGCCGCCCTAGCGGGGCGATACAATGAGCAGTTCTTC. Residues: CSAALAGRYNEQFF.

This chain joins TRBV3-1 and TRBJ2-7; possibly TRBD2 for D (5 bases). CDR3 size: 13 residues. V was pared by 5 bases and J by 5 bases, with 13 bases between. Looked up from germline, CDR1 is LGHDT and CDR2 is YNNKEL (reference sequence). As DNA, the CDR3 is TGTGCCAGCAGCAACGGGGATAGCGACGAGCAGTACTTC. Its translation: CASSNGDSDEQYF.

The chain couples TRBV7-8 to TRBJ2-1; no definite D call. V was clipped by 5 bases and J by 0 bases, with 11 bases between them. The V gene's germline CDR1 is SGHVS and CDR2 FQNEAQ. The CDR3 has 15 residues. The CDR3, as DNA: TGTGCCAGCAGCCCTCGAGACCCCTCCTACAATGAGCAGTTCTTC. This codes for CASSPRDPSYNEQFF.